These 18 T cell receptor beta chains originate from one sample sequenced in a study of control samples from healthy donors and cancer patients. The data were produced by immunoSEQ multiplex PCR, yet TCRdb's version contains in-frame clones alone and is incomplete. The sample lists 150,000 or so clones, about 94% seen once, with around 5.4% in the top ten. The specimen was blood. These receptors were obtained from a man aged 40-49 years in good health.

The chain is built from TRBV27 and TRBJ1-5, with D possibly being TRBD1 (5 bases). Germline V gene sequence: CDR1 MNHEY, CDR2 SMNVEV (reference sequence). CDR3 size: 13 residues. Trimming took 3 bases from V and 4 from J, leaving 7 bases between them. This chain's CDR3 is CASSFQGNQPQHF. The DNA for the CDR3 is TGTGCCAGCAGTTTCCAGGGTAATCAGCCCCAGCATTTT.

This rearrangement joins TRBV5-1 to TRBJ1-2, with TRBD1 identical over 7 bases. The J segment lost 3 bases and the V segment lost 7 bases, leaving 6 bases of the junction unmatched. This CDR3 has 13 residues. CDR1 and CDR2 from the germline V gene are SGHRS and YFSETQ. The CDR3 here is CASRQGTDYGYTF. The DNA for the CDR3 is TGCGCCAGCCGGCAAGGGACAGACTATGGCTACACCTTC.

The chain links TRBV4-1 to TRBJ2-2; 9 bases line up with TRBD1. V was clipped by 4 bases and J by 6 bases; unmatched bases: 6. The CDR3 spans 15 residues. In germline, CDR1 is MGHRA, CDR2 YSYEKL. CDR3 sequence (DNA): TGCGCCAGCAGCCTCGGGACAGGGTACGCCGGGGAGCTGTTTTTT. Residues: CASSLGTGYAGELFF.

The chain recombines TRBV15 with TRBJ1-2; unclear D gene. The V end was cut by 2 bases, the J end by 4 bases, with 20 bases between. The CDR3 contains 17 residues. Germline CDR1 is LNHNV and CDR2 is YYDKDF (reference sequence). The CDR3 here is CATSRPQSDTLSYGYTF. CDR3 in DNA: TGTGCCACCAGCAGACCCCAATCGGATACCTTGAGCTATGGCTACACCTTC.

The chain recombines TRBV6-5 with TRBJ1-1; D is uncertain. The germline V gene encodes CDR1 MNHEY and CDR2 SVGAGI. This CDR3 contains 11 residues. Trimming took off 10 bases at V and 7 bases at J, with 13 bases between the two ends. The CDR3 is CATYPGVEAFF. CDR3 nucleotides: TGTGCCACATACCCGGGCGTTGAAGCTTTCTTT.

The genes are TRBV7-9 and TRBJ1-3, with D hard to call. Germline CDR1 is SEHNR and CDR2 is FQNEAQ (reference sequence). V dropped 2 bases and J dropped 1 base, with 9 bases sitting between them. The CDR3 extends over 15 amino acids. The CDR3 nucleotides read TGTGCCAGCAGCTTACTCGTCGGTTCTGGAAACACCATATATTTT. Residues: CASSLLVGSGNTIYF.

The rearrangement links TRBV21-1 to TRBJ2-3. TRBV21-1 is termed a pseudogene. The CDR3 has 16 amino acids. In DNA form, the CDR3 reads TGTGCCAGCAGCAAAGCTCCGGACGGAAGCACAGATACGCAGTATTTT. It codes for CASSKAPDGSTDTQYF.

The CDR3 protein is CASSDFEKLFF. The CDR3 bases are TGTGCCAGCAGTGACTTTGAAAAACTGTTTTTT. V and J are TRBV2 and TRBJ1-4, with D unclear. With 3 bases removed from V and 7 bases from J, the gap between germline ends came to 3 bases. This CDR3 contains 11 residues. Germline CDR1 and CDR2: SNHLY and FYNNEI.

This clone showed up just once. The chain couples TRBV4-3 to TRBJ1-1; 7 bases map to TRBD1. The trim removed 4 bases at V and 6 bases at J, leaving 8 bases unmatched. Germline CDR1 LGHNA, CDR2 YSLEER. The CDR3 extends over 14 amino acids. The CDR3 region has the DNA TGCGCCAGCAGCCCGTCCCAGGGGGGGGCTGAAGCTTTCTTT. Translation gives CASSPSQGGAEAFF.

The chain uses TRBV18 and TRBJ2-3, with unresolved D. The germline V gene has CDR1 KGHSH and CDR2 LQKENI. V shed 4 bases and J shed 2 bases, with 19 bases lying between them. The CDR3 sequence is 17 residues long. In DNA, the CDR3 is TGTGCCAGCTCACACCCCCTAGGCGGAAGGGTCACAGATACGCAGTATTTT. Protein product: CASSHPLGGRVTDTQYF.

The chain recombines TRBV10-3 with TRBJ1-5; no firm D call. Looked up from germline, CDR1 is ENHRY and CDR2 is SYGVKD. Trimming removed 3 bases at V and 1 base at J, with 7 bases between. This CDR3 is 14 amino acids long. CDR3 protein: CAISDGPSNQPQHF. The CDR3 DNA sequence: TGTGCCATCAGTGACGGTCCCAGCAATCAGCCCCAGCATTTT.

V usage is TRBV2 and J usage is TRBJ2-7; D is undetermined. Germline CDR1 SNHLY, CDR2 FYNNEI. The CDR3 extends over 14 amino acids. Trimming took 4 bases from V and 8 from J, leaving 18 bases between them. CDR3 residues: CASSAPLNRVQQYF. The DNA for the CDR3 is TGTGCCAGCAGTGCTCCATTAAACCGGGTCCAGCAGTACTTC.

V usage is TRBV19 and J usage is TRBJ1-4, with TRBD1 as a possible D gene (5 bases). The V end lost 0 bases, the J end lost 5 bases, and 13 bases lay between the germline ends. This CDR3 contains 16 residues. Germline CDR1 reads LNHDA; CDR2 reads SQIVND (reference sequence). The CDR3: CASSIDHGGLNEKLFF. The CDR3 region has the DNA TGTGCCAGTAGTATAGATCATGGGGGACTAAATGAAAAACTGTTTTTT.

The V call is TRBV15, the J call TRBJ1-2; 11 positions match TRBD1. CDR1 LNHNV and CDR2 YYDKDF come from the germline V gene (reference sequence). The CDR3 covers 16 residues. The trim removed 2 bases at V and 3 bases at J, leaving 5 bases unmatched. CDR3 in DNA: TGTGCCACCAGCAGATCCGGACAGGGGGCGCACTATGGCTACACCTTC. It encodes CATSRSGQGAHYGYTF.

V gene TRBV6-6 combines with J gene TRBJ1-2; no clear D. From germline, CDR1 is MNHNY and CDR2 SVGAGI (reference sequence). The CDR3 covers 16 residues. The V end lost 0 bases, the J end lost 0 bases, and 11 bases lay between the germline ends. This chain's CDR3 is CASSYSGGVANYGYTF. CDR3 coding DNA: TGTGCCAGCAGTTACTCAGGCGGGGTAGCTAACTATGGCTACACCTTC.

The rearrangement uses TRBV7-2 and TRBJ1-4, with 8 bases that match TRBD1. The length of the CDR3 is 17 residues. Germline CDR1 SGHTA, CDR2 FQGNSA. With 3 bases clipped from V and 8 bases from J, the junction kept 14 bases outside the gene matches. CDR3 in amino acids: CASSFDRGRGIPEKLFF. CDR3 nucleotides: TGTGCCAGCAGCTTCGACAGGGGCCGCGGGATTCCGGAAAAACTGTTTTTT. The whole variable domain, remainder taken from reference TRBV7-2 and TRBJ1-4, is GAGVSQSPSNKVTEKGKDVELRCDPISGHTALYWYRQSLGQGLEFLIYFQGNSAPDKSGLPSDRFSAERTGGSVSTLTIQRTQQEDSAVYLCASSFDRGRGIPEKLFFGSGTQLSVL.

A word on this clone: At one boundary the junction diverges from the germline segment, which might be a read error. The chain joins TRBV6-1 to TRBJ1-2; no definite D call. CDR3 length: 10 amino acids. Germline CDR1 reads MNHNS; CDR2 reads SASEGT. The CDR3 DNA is TGTGCCAGCCGGTCAGGCGCCGGTTACTTC. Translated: CASRSGAGYF.

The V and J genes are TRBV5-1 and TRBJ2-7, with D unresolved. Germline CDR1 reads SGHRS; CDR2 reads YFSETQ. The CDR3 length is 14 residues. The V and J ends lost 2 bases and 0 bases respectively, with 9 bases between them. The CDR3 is CASSFENPSYEQYF. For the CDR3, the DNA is TGCGCCAGCAGCTTCGAGAACCCCTCCTACGAGCAGTACTTC.